The present T cell receptor beta chain was sequenced within a study of cytomegalovirus exposure and HLA in healthy donors. Across the study: A subsequent analysis stated that the 90 to 150 validation repertoires were run on the same platform as the 650 to 850 first-cohort repertoires.

Here immunoSEQ multiplex PCR was the method, and the copy in TCRdb shows in-frame clones only, minus some. The profile shows tens of thousands of clones, around 93% of them singletons. Source material: PBMCs. This sequence originates from a woman under 40 in good health and CMV-seropositive.

The CDR3 loop reads CASSLSANENEKLFF. The CDR3 DNA follows: TGTGCCAGCAGTTTATCTGCCAATGAGAATGAAAAACTGTTTTTT. The chain carries TRBV28 and TRBJ1-4; D is unclear. This CDR3 has 15 amino acids. Trimming removed 1 base from V and 5 bases from J, with 11 bases in between. From germline, CDR1 is MDHEN and CDR2 SYDVKM. The full variable domain, its missing parts supplied by reference TRBV28 and TRBJ1-4, is DVKVTQSSRYLVKRTGEKVFLECVQDMDHENMFWYRQDPGLGLRLIYFSYDVKMKEKGDIPEGYSVSREKKERFSLILESASTNQTSMYLCASSLSANENEKLFFGSGTQLSVL.